The rows below give T cell receptor beta chains drawn from one sample of a study of cytomegalovirus exposure and HLA in healthy donors. The data were produced by immunoSEQ multiplex PCR, yet TCRdb's version contains in-frame clones alone and is incomplete. The data hold about 160,000 clones, with roughly 95% observed a single time. Sequencing was carried out using PBMCs. These receptors all stem from a woman aged 18-35 years in good health and CMV-seronegative. CDR3s include the opening cysteine and the closing phenylalanine or tryptophan. Fields, in order: CDR3 protein, CDR3 DNA, D gene, clone size, J gene, V gene. D genes are given only for firm matches. A row's size may be missing; if present it is once, few, many or a size class.

CDR3 protein: CASSEAGGKYF; CDR3 DNA: TGTGCCAGCAGTGAGGCGGGGGGGAAGTACTTC; D gene: TRBD2; clone size: -; J gene: TRBJ2-7; V gene: TRBV2
CDR3 protein: CASSTGTGPFGGYTF; CDR3 DNA: TGTGCCAGTAGTACCGGGACAGGACCCTTTGGAGGCTACACCTTC; D gene: TRBD1; clone size: -; J gene: TRBJ1-2; V gene: TRBV19
CDR3 protein: CASSQAGYYGYTF; CDR3 DNA: TGCGCCAGCAGCCAAGCAGGGTACTATGGCTACACCTTC; D gene: -; clone size: -; J gene: TRBJ1-2; V gene: TRBV4-3
CDR3 protein: CASSYRDSRNTDTQYF; CDR3 DNA: TGCGCCAGCAGTTACCGGGACTCACGAAACACAGATACGCAGTATTTT; D gene: -; clone size: -; J gene: TRBJ2-3; V gene: TRBV5-1
CDR3 protein: CAWSVGGSTVNTEAFF; CDR3 DNA: TGTGCCTGGAGTGTAGGGGGAAGTACAGTTAACACTGAAGCTTTCTTT; D gene: -; clone size: -; J gene: TRBJ1-1; V gene: TRBV30
CDR3 protein: CAKQGQETQYF; CDR3 DNA: TGTGCCAAACAGGGCCAAGAGACCCAGTACTTC; D gene: -; clone size: few; J gene: TRBJ2-5; V gene: TRBV2
CDR3 protein: CASSEGGAEGYTF; CDR3 DNA: TGTGCCAGCAGCGAAGGGGGCGCGGAGGGCTACACCTTC; D gene: TRBD1; clone size: -; J gene: TRBJ1-2; V gene: TRBV7-3
CDR3 protein: CASSLGSGQFYGYTF; CDR3 DNA: TGTGCCAGCAGCTTAGGGTCTGGACAGTTCTATGGCTACACCTTC; D gene: -; clone size: -; J gene: TRBJ1-2; V gene: TRBV7-9
CDR3 protein: CASSVGSGGADVYQETQYF; CDR3 DNA: TGTGCCAGCAGCGTAGGCAGCGGGGGGGCCGATGTGTACCAAGAGACCCAGTACTTC; D gene: TRBD2; clone size: -; J gene: TRBJ2-5; V gene: TRBV9
CDR3 protein: CAISEGSTDTQYF; CDR3 DNA: TGTGCCATCAGTGAGGGCAGCACAGATACGCAGTATTTT; D gene: -; clone size: once; J gene: TRBJ2-3; V gene: TRBV10-3
CDR3 protein: CASIQGRGNYGYTF; CDR3 DNA: TGTGCCAGTATACAGGGTAGGGGGAACTATGGCTACACCTTC; D gene: -; clone size: -; J gene: TRBJ1-2; V gene: TRBV19
CDR3 protein: CASRVTAAQETQYF; CDR3 DNA: TGTGCCAGCAGGGTCACGGCGGCTCAAGAGACCCAGTACTTC; D gene: -; clone size: -; J gene: TRBJ2-5; V gene: TRBV2
CDR3 protein: CASSLGGSGFASTDTQYF; CDR3 DNA: TGTGCCAGCAGCTTGGGGGGTAGCGGGTTTGCTAGCACAGATACGCAGTATTTT; D gene: TRBD2; clone size: -; J gene: TRBJ2-3; V gene: TRBV5-4
CDR3 protein: CASSQGAVEYEQYF; CDR3 DNA: TGCGCCAGCAGCCAAGGGGCCGTCGAGTACGAGCAGTACTTC; D gene: -; clone size: -; J gene: TRBJ2-7; V gene: TRBV4-1
CDR3 protein: CASTTAGQGRVRSYEQYF; CDR3 DNA: TGTGCCAGTACCACCGCGGGACAGGGTAGGGTGAGGTCCTACGAGCAGTACTTC; D gene: TRBD1; clone size: -; J gene: TRBJ2-7; V gene: TRBV19
CDR3 protein: CASSGAGRLNEQFF; CDR3 DNA: TGTGCCAGCAGCGGCGCGGGGAGGTTGAATGAGCAGTTCTTC; D gene: -; clone size: -; J gene: TRBJ2-1; V gene: TRBV2
CDR3 protein: CASSLSLAGGQSEQYF; CDR3 DNA: TGCGCCAGCAGCTTGAGTTTGGCGGGGGGGCAGTCCGAGCAGTACTTC; D gene: TRBD2; clone size: -; J gene: TRBJ2-7; V gene: TRBV5-1
CDR3 protein: CASSQGSGSGNTIYF; CDR3 DNA: TGCGCCAGCAGCCAAGGAAGCGGCTCTGGAAACACCATATATTTT; D gene: -; clone size: -; J gene: TRBJ1-3; V gene: TRBV4-1
CDR3 protein: CASSPGQGAYEQYF; CDR3 DNA: TGCGCCAGCAGCCCTGGACAGGGGGCCTACGAGCAGTACTTC; D gene: TRBD1; clone size: -; J gene: TRBJ2-7; V gene: TRBV4-1
CDR3 protein: CASSWQGGLGEQYF; CDR3 DNA: TGTGCCAGCTCCTGGCAGGGTGGCTTAGGGGAGCAGTACTTC; D gene: -; clone size: -; J gene: TRBJ2-7; V gene: TRBV6-5
CDR3 protein: CASSLTGMNTEAFF; CDR3 DNA: TGTGCCAGCAGCTTGACAGGGATGAACACTGAAGCTTTCTTT; D gene: TRBD1; clone size: -; J gene: TRBJ1-1; V gene: TRBV7-2
CDR3 protein: CASSPGQGAYIAEAFF; CDR3 DNA: TGTGCCAGCAGTCCTGGACAGGGGGCGTATATAGCTGAAGCTTTCTTT; D gene: TRBD1; clone size: -; J gene: TRBJ1-1; V gene: TRBV27
CDR3 protein: CASSSQGNTEAFF; CDR3 DNA: TGTGCCAGCAGCAGCCAGGGGAACACTGAAGCTTTCTTT; D gene: -; clone size: -; J gene: TRBJ1-1; V gene: TRBV6-6
CDR3 protein: CASRPGGVATNEKLFF; CDR3 DNA: TGTGCCAGTAGGCCAGGGGGAGTCGCAACTAATGAAAAACTGTTTTTT; D gene: TRBD1; clone size: -; J gene: TRBJ1-4; V gene: TRBV19
CDR3 protein: CASRLESYLSYNEQFF; CDR3 DNA: TGTGCAAGTCGCTTAGAAAGCTACCTTTCCTACAATGAGCAGTTCTTC; D gene: -; clone size: -; J gene: TRBJ2-1; V gene: TRBV12-2
CDR3 protein: CAISESTRGEWSTDTQYF; CDR3 DNA: TGTGCCATCAGTGAGTCGACTCGGGGTGAGTGGAGCACAGATACGCAGTATTTT; D gene: -; clone size: -; J gene: TRBJ2-3; V gene: TRBV10-3
CDR3 protein: CASSPLWYEKLFF; CDR3 DNA: TGTGCCAGCTCACCCCTATGGTACGAAAAACTGTTTTTT; D gene: -; clone size: once; J gene: TRBJ1-4; V gene: TRBV18
CDR3 protein: CASSYSDRDYGYTF; CDR3 DNA: TGTGCCAGCAGTTACTCGGACAGGGACTATGGCTACACCTTC; D gene: TRBD1; clone size: -; J gene: TRBJ1-2; V gene: TRBV6-5
CDR3 protein: CASSLGSGGTQYF; CDR3 DNA: TGTGCCAGCAGCTTAGGCTCAGGGGGTACGCAGTATTTT; D gene: TRBD1; clone size: -; J gene: TRBJ2-3; V gene: TRBV13
CDR3 protein: CASSIRTGELEKLFF; CDR3 DNA: TGTGCCAGTAGTATCCGGACAGGGGAGCTTGAAAAACTGTTTTTT; D gene: TRBD1; clone size: -; J gene: TRBJ1-4; V gene: TRBV19
CDR3 protein: CASLAGSSYNEQFF; CDR3 DNA: TGTGCTAGCCTAGCGGGGAGCTCCTACAATGAGCAGTTCTTC; D gene: TRBD2; clone size: -; J gene: TRBJ2-1; V gene: TRBV12-5
CDR3 protein: CASSLGPTHEQYF; CDR3 DNA: TGTGCCAGCAGCCTGGGCCCGACACACGAGCAGTACTTC; D gene: -; clone size: -; J gene: TRBJ2-7; V gene: TRBV11-3
CDR3 protein: CASSFFQYQGGNQPQHF; CDR3 DNA: TGTGCCAGCAGCTTTTTCCAGTACCAGGGTGGCAATCAGCCCCAGCATTTT; D gene: -; clone size: -; J gene: TRBJ1-5; V gene: TRBV5-6